This T cell receptor (beta chain) was found in a study of control samples from healthy donors and cancer patients. The repertoire was sequenced with immunoSEQ multiplex PCR; TCRdb's copy has only in-frame clones and lacks some. The data show approximately 120,000 clones, with roughly 89% seen just once and 15% to 20% held by the top ten. The CDR3 totals 14 residues. CDR1 and CDR2 from the germline V gene are SGHNT and YENEEA. Trimming shortened V by 5 bases and J by 2 bases, and 11 bases separated the two germline ends. The material sequenced was blood. The chain joins TRBV11-3 to TRBJ2-3, with D possibly TRBD1 on 5 matching bases. The sequence derives from a woman aged 50 to 65 in good health. CDR3 sequence: CASSGAKVTDTQYF. In nucleotides, the CDR3 is TGTGCCAGCAGCGGGGCAAAAGTCACAGATACGCAGTATTTT. The variable domain in full, with the rest retrieved from reference TRBV11-3 and TRBJ2-3, is EAGVVQSPRYKIIEKKQPVAFWCNPISGHNTLYWYLQNLGQGPELLIRYENEEAVDDSQLPKDRFSAERLKGVDSTLKIQPAELGDSAVYLCASSGAKVTDTQYFGPGTRLTVL.